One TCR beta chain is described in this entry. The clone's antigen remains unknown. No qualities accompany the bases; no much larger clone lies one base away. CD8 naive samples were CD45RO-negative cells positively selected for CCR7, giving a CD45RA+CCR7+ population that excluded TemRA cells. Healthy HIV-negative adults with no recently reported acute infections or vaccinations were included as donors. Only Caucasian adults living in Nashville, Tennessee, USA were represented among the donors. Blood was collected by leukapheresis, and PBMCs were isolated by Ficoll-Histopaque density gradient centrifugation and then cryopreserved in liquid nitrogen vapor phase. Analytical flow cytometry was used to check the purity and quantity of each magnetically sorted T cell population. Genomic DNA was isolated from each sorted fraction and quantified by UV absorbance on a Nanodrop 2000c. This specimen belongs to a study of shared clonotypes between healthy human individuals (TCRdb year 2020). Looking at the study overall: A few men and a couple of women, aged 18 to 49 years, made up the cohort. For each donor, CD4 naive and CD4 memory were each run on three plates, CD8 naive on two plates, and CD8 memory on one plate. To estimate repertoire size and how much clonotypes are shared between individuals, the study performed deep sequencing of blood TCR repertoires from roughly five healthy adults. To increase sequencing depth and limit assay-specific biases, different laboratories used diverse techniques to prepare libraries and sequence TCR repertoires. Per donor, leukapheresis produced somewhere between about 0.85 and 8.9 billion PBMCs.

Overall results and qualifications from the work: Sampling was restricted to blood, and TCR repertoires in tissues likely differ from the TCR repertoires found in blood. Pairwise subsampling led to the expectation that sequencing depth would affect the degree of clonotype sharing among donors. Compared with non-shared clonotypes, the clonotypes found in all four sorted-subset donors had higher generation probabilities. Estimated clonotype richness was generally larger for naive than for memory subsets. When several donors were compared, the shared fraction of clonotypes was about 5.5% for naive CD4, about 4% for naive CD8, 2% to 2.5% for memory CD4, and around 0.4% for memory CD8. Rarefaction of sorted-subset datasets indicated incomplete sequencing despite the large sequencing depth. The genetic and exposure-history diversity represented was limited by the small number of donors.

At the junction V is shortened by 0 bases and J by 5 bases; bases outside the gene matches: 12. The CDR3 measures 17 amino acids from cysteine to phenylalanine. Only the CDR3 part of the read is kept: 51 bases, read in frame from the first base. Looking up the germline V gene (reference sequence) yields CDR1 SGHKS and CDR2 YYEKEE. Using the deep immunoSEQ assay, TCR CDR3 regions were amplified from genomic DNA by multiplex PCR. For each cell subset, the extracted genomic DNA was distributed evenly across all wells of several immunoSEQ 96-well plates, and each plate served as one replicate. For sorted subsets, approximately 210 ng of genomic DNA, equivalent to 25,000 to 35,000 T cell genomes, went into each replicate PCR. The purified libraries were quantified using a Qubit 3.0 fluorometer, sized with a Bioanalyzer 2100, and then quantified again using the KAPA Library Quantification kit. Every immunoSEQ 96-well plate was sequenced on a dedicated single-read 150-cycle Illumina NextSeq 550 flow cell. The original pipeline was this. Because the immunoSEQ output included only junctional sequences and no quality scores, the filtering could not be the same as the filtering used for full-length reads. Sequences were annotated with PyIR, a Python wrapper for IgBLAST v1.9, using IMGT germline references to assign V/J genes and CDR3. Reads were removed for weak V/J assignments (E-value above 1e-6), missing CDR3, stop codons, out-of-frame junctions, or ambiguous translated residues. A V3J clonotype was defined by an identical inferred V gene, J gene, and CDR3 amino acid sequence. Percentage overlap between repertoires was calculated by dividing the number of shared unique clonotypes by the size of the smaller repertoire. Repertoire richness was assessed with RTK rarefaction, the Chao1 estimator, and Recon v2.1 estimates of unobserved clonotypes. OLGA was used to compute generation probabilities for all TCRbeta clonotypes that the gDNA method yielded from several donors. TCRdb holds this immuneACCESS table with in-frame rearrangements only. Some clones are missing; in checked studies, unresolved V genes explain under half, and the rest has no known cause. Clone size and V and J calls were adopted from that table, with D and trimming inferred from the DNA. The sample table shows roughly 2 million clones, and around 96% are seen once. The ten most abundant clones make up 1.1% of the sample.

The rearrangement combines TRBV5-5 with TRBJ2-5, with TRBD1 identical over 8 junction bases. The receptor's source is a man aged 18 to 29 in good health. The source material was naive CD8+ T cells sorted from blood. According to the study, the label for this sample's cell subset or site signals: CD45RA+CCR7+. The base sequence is TGTGCCAGCAGCTTGGATCCATTGACAGGGGAAGGCGAGACCCAGTACTTC. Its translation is CASSLDPLTGEGETQYF.